This entry features one T cell receptor (beta chain) sequence. These data are taken from a study of OX40 agonist ivuxolimab in advanced cancers. Study overall: Aged about 23 to 90 with a mean of approximately 60 years, they were under 85% male.

CDR1 and CDR2 (germline): MNHNS, SASEGT. Trimming pared 5 bases from V and 4 bases from J, leaving 15 bases between. This CDR3 has 15 residues. Clones were read by immunoSEQ multiplex PCR, and TCRdb kept only the in-frame ones, dropping some. Among approximately 160,000 clones listed, approximately 94% were seen once. Exclusion applied to patients with autoimmune disease history or systemic immunosuppression. The timepoints at which blood was sampled were baseline, cycle 4 day 1, and cycle 7 day 1. The source of this sequence is an adult with an advanced solid tumor such as melanoma, head and neck, liver or kidney cancer. Specimen: CD4+ or CD8+ T cells sorted from blood, collected in a trial of the OX40 agonist ivuxolimab. The chain combines TRBV6-1 with TRBJ2-1; D possibly uses TRBD1 or TRBD2 (5 bases each). Here the CDR3 reads CASSWDRASYNEQFF. DNA of the CDR3: TGTGCCAGCAGTTGGGACCGGGCCTCATACAATGAGCAGTTCTTC.